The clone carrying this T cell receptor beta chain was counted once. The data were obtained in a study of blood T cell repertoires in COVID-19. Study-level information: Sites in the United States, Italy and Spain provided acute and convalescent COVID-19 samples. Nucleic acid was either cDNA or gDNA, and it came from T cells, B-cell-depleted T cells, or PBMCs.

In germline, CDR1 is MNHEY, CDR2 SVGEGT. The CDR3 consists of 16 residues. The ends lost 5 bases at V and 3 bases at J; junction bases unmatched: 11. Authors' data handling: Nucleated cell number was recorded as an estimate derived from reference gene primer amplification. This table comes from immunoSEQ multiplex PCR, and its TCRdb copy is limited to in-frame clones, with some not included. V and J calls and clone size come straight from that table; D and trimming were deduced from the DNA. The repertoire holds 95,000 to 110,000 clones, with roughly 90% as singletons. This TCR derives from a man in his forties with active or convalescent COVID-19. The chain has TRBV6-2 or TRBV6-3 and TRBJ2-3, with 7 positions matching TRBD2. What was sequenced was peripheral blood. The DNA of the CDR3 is TGTGCCAGCAGTGGGGTCCTAGCGGAACCTACAGATACGCAGTATTTT. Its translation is CASSGVLAEPTDTQYF.